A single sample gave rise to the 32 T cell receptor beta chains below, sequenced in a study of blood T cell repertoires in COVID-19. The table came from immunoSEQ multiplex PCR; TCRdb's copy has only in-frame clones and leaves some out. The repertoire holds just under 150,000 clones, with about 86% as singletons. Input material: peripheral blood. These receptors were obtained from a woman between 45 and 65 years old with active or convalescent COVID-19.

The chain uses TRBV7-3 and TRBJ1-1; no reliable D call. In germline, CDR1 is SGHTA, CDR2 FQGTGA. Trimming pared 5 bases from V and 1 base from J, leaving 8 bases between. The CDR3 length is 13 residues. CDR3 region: CASSRDRNTEAFF. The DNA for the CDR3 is TGTGCCAGCAGCCGCGATAGGAACACTGAAGCTTTCTTT.

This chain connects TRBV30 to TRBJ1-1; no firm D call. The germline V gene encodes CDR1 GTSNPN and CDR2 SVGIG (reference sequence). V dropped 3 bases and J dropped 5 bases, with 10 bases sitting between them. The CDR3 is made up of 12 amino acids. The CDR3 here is CAWSRLRTEAFF. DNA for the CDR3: TGTGCCTGGAGCAGGCTTAGGACTGAAGCTTTCTTT.

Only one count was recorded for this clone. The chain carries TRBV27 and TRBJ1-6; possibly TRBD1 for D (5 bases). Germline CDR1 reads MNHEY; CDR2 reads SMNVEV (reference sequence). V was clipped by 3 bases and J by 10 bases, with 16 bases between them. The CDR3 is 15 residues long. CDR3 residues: CASSFIWGGGSPLHF. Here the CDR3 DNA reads TGTGCCAGCAGTTTCATCTGGGGGGGAGGATCACCCCTCCACTTT.

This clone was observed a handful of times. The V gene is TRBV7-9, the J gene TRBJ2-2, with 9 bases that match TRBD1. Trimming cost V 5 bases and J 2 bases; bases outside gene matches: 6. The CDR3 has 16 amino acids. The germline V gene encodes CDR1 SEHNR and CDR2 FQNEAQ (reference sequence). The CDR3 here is CASSTPGQGNTGELFF. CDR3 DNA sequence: TGTGCCAGCAGCACCCCGGGACAGGGTAACACCGGGGAGCTGTTTTTT.

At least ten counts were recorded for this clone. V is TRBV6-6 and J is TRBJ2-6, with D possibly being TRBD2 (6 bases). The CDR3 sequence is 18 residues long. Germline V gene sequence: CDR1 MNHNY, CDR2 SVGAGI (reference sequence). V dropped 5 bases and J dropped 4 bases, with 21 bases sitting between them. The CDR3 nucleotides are TGTGCCAGCAGTCCCATTTCAGGGTCGGGAGCCGGGGCCAACGTCCTGACTTTC. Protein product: CASSPISGSGAGANVLTF.

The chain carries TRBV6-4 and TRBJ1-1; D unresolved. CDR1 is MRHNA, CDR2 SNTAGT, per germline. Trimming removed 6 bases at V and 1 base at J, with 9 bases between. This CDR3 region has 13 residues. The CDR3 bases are TGTGCCAGCAGCCGAGGATGGAACACTGAAGCTTTCTTT. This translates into CASSRGWNTEAFF.

The CDR3 reads CASSPRQGGNQPQHF. In nucleotides, the CDR3 is TGTGCCAGCTCACCGAGACAGGGCGGCAATCAGCCCCAGCATTTT. The V gene is TRBV18, the J gene TRBJ1-5; 7 nucleotides agree with TRBD1. The V and J ends lost 3 bases and 2 bases, in that order; junction bases with no gene match: 4. The CDR3 consists of 15 residues. The germline V gene encodes CDR1 KGHSH and CDR2 LQKENI.

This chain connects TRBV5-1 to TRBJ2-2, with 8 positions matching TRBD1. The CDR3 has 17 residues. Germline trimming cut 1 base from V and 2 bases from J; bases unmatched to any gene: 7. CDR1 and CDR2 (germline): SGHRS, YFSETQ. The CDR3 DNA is TGCGCCAGCAGCTTGCCCAGGGGGCAGGTTAACACCGGGGAGCTGTTTTTT. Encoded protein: CASSLPRGQVNTGELFF. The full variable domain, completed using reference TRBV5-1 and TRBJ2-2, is KAGVTQTPRYLIKTRGQQVTLSCSPISGHRSVSWYQQTPGQGLQFLFEYFSETQRNKGNFPGRFSGRQFSNSRSEMNVSTLELGDSALYLCASSLPRGQVNTGELFFGEGSRLTVL.

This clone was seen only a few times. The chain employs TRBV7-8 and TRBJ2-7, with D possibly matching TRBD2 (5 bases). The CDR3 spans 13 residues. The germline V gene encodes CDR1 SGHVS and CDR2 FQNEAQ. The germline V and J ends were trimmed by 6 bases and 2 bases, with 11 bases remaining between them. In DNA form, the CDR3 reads TGTGCCAGCAGGAGGGTCTCTACCTACGAGCAGTACTTC. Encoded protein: CASRRVSTYEQYF. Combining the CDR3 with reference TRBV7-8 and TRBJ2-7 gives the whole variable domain GAGVSQSPRYKVAKRGQDVALRCDPISGHVSLFWYQQALGQGPEFLTYFQNEAQLDKSGLPSDRFFAERPEGSVSTLKIQRTQQEDSAVYLCASRRVSTYEQYFGPGTRLTVT.

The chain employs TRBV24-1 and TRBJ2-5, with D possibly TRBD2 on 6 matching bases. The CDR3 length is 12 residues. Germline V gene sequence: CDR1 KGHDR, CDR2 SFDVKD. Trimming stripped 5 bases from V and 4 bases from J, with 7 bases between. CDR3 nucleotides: TGTGCCACCAGTGGGGGAGGAGAGACCCAGTACTTC. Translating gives CATSGGGETQYF.

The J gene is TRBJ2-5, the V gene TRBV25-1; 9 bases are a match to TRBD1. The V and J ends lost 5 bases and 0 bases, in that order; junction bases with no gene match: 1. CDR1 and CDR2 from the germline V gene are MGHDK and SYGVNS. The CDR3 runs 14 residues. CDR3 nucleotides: TGTGCCAGCAGTACAGGGGGCTACCAAGAGACCCAGTACTTC. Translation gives CASSTGGYQETQYF.

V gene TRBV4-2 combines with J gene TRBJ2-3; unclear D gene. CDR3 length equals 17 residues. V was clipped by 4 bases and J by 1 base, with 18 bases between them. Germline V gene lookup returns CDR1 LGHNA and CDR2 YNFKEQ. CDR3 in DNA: TGTGCCAGCAGCCCCCTGTCACCCGGAGAGGGCACAGATACGCAGTATTTT. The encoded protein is CASSPLSPGEGTDTQYF.

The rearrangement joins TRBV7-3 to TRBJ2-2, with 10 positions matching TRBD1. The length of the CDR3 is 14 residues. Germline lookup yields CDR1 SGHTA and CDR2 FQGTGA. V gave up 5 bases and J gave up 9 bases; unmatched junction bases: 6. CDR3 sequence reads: CASSATGGMRELFF. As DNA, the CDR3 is TGTGCCAGCAGCGCGACAGGGGGCATGCGGGAGCTGTTTTTT.

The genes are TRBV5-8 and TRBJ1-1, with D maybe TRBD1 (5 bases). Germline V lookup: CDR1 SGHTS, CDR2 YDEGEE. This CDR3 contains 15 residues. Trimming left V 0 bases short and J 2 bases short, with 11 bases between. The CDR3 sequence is CASSLGVTGNTEAFF. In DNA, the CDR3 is TGTGCCAGCAGCTTGGGAGTTACAGGAAACACTGAAGCTTTCTTT.

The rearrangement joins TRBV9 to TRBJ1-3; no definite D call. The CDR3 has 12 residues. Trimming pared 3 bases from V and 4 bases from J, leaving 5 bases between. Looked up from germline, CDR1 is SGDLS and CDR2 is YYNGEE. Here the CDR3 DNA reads TGTGCCAGCAGCGGTCTAGGAAACACCATATATTTT. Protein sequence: CASSGLGNTIYF. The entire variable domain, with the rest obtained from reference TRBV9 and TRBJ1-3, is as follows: DSGVTQTPKHLITATGQRVTLRCSPRSGDLSVYWYQQSLDQGLQFLIQYYNGEERAKGNILERFSAQQFPDLHSELNLSSLELGDSALYFCASSGLGNTIYFGEGSWLTVV.

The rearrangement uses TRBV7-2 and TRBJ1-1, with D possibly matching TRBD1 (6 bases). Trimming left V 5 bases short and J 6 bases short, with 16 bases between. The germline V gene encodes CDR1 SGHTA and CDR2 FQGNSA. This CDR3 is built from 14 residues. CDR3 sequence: CASSLSPRTAEAFF. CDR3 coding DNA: TGTGCCAGCAGCCTCTCTCCGAGGACAGCTGAAGCTTTCTTT.

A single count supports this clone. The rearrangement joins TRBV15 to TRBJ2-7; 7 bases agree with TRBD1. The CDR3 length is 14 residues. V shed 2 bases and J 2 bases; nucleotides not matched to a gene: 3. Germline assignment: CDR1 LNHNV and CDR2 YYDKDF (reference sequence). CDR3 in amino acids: CATSRRQGPYEQYF. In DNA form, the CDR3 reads TGTGCCACCAGCAGACGACAGGGTCCCTACGAGCAGTACTTC.

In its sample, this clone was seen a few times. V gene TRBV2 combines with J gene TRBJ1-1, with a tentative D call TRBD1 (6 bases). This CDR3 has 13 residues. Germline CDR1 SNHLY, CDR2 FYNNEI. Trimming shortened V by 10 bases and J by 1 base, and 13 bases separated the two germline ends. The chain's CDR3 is CATNRDTNTEAFF. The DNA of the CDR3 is TGTGCCACCAATCGGGACACGAACACTGAAGCTTTCTTT.

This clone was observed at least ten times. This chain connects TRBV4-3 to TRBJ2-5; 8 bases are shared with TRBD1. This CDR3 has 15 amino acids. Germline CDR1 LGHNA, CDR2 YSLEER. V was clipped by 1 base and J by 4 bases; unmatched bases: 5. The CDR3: CASSQARTGTETQYF. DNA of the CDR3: TGCGCCAGCAGCCAAGCTAGGACAGGGACAGAGACCCAGTACTTC.

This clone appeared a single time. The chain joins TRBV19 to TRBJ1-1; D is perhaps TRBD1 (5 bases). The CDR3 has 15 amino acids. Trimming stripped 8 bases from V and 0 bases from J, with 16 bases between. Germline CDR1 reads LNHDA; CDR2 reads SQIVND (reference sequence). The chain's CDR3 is CASRNLGGMNTEAFF. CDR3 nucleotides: TGTGCCAGTCGAAATCTCGGGGGAATGAACACTGAAGCTTTCTTT. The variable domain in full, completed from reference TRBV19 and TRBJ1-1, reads DGGITQSPKYLFRKEGQNVTLSCEQNLNHDAMYWYRQDPGQGLRLIYYSQIVNDFQKGDIAEGYSVSREKKESFPLTVTSAQKNPTAFYLCASRNLGGMNTEAFFGQGTRLTVV.

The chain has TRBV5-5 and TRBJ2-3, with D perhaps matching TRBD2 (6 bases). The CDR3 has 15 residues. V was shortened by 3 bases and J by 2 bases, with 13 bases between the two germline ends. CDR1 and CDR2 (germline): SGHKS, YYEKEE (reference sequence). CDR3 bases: TGTGCCAGCAGCTACGGGACTCTCTACACAGATACGCAGTATTTT. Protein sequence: CASSYGTLYTDTQYF. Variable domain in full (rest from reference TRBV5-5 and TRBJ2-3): DAGVTQSPTHLIKTRGQQVTLRCSPISGHKSVSWYQQVLGQGPQFIFQYYEKEERGRGNFPDRFSARQFPNYSSELNVNALLLGDSALYLCASSYGTLYTDTQYFGPGTRLTVL.

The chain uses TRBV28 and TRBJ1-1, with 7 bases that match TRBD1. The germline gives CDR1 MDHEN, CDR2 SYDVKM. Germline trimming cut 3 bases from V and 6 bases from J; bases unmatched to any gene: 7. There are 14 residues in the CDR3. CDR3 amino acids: CASSFHRGAPEAFF. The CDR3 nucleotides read TGTGCCAGCAGTTTTCACAGGGGAGCCCCTGAAGCTTTCTTT.

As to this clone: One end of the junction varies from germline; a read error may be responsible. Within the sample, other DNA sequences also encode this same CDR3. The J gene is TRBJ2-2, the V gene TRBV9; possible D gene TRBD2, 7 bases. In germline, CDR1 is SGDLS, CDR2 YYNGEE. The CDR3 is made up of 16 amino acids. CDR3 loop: CASSVGHAGATGELFF. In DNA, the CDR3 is TGTGCCAGCAGCGTAGGCCACGCGGGGGCCACCGGGGAGTTGTTTTTT.

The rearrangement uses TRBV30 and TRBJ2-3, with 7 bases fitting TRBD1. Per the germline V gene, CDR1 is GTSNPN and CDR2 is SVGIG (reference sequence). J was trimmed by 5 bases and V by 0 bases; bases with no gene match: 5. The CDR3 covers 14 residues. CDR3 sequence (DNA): TGTGCCTGGAGTGTAAAGGGGGCAAAAGATACGCAGTATTTT. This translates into CAWSVKGAKDTQYF.

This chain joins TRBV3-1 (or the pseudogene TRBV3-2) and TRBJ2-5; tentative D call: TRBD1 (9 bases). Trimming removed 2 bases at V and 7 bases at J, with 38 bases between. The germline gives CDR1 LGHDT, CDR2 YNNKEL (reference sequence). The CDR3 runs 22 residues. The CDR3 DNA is TGTGCCAGCAGCCAATGGGACAGGGATATTCCCAGGGCTAGCGGGCTAAGGGGGACCCAGTACTTC. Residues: CASSQWDRDIPRASGLRGTQYF.

The CDR3 loop reads CASSQDSSAYNEQFF. The CDR3 bases are TGCGCCAGCAGCCAAGATAGTTCCGCTTACAATGAGCAGTTCTTC. The V gene is TRBV4-3, the J gene TRBJ2-1; D ambiguous. The CDR3 totals 15 residues. The ends were cut back, 0 bases at V and 4 bases at J, with 10 bases in the middle. Germline V gene sequence: CDR1 LGHNA, CDR2 YSLEER.

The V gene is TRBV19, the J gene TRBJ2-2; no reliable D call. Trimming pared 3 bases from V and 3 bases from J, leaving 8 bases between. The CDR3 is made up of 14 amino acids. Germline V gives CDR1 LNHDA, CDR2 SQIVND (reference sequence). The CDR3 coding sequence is TGTGCCAGTAGTATCTATGCCCACACCGGGGAGCTGTTTTTT. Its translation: CASSIYAHTGELFF.

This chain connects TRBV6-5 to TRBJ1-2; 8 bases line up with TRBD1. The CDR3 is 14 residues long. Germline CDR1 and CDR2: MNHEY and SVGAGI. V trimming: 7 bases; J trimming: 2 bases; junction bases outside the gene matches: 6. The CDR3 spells CASKTGDSNYGYTF. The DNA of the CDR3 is TGTGCCAGCAAGACAGGGGATTCAAACTATGGCTACACCTTC.

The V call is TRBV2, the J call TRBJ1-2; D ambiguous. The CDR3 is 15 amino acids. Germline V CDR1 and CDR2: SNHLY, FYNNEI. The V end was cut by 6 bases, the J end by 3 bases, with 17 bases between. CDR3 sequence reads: CASSENLSGHYGYTF. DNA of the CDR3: TGTGCCAGCAGCGAAAACCTGAGCGGGCACTATGGCTACACCTTC. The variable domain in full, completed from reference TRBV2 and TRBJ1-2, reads EPEVTQTPSHQVTQMGQEVILRCVPISNHLYFYWYRQILGQKVEFLVSFYNNEISEKSEIFDDQFSVERPDGSNFTLKIRSTKLEDSAMYFCASSENLSGHYGYTFGSGTRLTVV.

CDR3 sequence: CASRDLKTSGGYNEQFF. In nucleotides, the CDR3 is TGCGCCAGCAGAGACCTAAAGACTAGCGGGGGATACAATGAGCAGTTCTTC. This rearrangement joins TRBV4-3 to TRBJ2-1; 12 bases match TRBD2. CDR1 LGHNA and CDR2 YSLEER come from the germline V gene. The CDR3 is 17 amino acids. V lost 6 bases to trimming and J lost 4 bases; unmatched junction nucleotides: 10.

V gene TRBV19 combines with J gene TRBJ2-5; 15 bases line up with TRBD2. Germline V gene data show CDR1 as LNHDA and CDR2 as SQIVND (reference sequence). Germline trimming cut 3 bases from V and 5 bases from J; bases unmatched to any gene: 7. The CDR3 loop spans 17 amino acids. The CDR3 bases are TGTGCCAGTAGTATCAGGACTAGCGGGGGGGCCGGTGAGACCCAGTACTTC. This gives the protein CASSIRTSGGAGETQYF. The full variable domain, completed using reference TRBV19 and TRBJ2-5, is DGGITQSPKYLFRKEGQNVTLSCEQNLNHDAMYWYRQDPGQGLRLIYYSQIVNDFQKGDIAEGYSVSREKKESFPLTVTSAQKNPTAFYLCASSIRTSGGAGETQYFGPGTRLLVL.

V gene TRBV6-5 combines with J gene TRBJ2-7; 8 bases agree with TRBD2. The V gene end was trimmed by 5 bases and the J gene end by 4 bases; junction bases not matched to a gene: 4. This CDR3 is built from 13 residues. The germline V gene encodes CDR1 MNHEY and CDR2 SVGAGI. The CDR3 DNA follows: TGTGCCAGCAGTAGCGGGAGTAGATACGAGCAGTACTTC. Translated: CASSSGSRYEQYF.